This T cell receptor beta chain appears in the sequencing data of a study of cytomegalovirus exposure and HLA in healthy donors. Sequenced by immunoSEQ multiplex PCR; TCRdb stores in-frame clones only, minus some. The table has more than 95,000 clones, more than 75% seen once; the top ten hold 4% to 6%. Material: PBMCs. The source is a man aged 18 to 35 in good health and CMV-seronegative.

CDR3 DNA: TGCGCCAGCAGACAGGGGGCAGCCCACAATGAGCAGTTCTTC. It encodes CASRQGAAHNEQFF. The V and J genes are TRBV5-1 and TRBJ2-1; 9 positions match TRBD1. There are 14 residues in the CDR3. Germline CDR1 and CDR2: SGHRS and YFSETQ. Unmatched junction bases numbered 5, after V lost 5 bases and J lost 5 bases.